The 11 T cell receptor beta chains below were found in one sample sequenced in a study of Ad26.COV2.S vaccination and SARS-CoV-2 variants. TCRdb keeps only in-frame clones here, not all; method: immunoSEQ multiplex PCR. This table has 440,000 or so clones, 90% appearing once. Treatment indicated: approximately 18 received Ad26.COV2.S at low or high dose, single or two shots; roughly 5 received placebo; per-sample allocation not given. Day 63 following the first vaccine or placebo injection was when the samples were taken. This material consisted of peripheral blood, taken in a trial of Ad26.COV2.S vaccine versus placebo. The receptors were gathered from a person aged 18-60 years who received the Ad26.COV2.S COVID-19 vaccine or a placebo.

This chain uses TRBV7-9 with TRBJ1-3; unclear D gene. Germline CDR1 and CDR2: SEHNR and FQNEAQ (reference sequence). The V end was cut by 2 bases, the J end by 0 bases, with 11 bases between. The CDR3 covers 16 residues. The CDR3 is CASSLFRESSGNTIYF. The CDR3 DNA is TGTGCCAGCAGCTTATTCCGGGAGAGCTCTGGAAACACCATATATTTT.

The chain combines TRBV6-4 with TRBJ2-1; 8 bases are shared with TRBD2. Unmatched junction bases numbered 4, after V lost 2 bases and J lost 4 bases. This CDR3 has 15 residues. Looked up from germline, CDR1 is MRHNA and CDR2 is SNTAGT. The chain's CDR3 is CASSDRAGVYNEQFF. The CDR3 DNA reads as TGTGCCAGCAGTGACCGAGCGGGAGTATACAATGAGCAGTTCTTC.

The V gene is TRBV2, the J gene TRBJ2-5; possibly TRBD2 for D (5 bases). Looked up from germline, CDR1 is SNHLY and CDR2 is FYNNEI. Trimming cost V 4 bases and J 0 bases, with 12 bases left between them. The CDR3 has 15 residues. The CDR3 sequence is CASSVRGLNQETQYF. In nucleotides, the CDR3 is TGTGCCAGCAGTGTTCGAGGACTCAACCAAGAGACCCAGTACTTC.

The CDR3 bases are TGTGCCACCGGGACAGGAAATTCCTACGAGCAGTACTTC. Translation gives CATGTGNSYEQYF. This rearrangement joins TRBV24-1 to TRBJ2-7, with 8 bases that match TRBD1. The V segment lost 9 bases and the J segment 1 base; nucleotides outside the gene matches: 4. Germline lookup yields CDR1 KGHDR and CDR2 SFDVKD. The CDR3 is 13 residues long.

V usage is TRBV11-3 and J usage is TRBJ2-3, with TRBD2 as a possible D gene (6 bases). The CDR3 contains 16 residues. Trimming stripped 1 base from V and 1 base from J, with 12 bases between. Per the germline V gene, CDR1 is SGHNT and CDR2 is YENEEA. CDR3 protein: CASSLAGTGGTDTQYF. CDR3 DNA sequence: TGTGCCAGCAGCTTAGCAGGGACTGGGGGCACAGATACGCAGTATTTT.

The rearrangement uses TRBV6-5 and TRBJ2-7; D is unresolved. Between the trimmed V and J ends, which lost 4 bases and 6 bases, there was a span of 16 bases. Germline-derived CDR1 and CDR2 are MNHEY and SVGAGI. The length of the CDR3 is 14 residues. The CDR3 spells CASSLTRPLGEQYF. The CDR3 DNA sequence: TGTGCCAGCAGTTTAACTCGGCCTCTAGGCGAGCAGTACTTC.

There are a few counts of this clone. The chain carries TRBV18 and TRBJ2-2, with 9 bases aligning to TRBD1. The germline V gene encodes CDR1 KGHSH and CDR2 LQKENI. This CDR3 region has 15 residues. V shed 3 bases, J shed 4 bases, and the junction held 3 bases outside the gene matches. This CDR3 is CASSPGQGSTGELFF. For the CDR3, the DNA is TGTGCCAGCTCACCGGGACAGGGAAGCACCGGGGAGCTGTTTTTT.

This chain uses TRBV4-1 with TRBJ2-5, with 12 bases lining up with TRBD2. CDR1 and CDR2 from the germline V gene are MGHRA and YSYEKL. J gave up 2 bases and V 1 base, and 5 bases lay outside the gene matches. The CDR3 loop spans 17 amino acids. CDR3 protein: CASSQGTSGTVQETQYF. The DNA for the CDR3 is TGCGCCAGCAGCCAAGGGACTAGCGGGACCGTACAAGAGACCCAGTACTTC.

The V call is TRBV7-2, the J call TRBJ1-6; D gene uncertain. V was clipped by 1 base and J by 12 bases, with 10 bases between them. CDR3 length: 13 residues. Looked up from germline, CDR1 is SGHTA and CDR2 is FQGNSA. Written as DNA, the CDR3 is TGTGCCAGCAGCTTAGATATAAGGGTACCCCTCCACTTT. It is translated as CASSLDIRVPLHF.

The chain uses TRBV29-1 and TRBJ2-1; 8 bases match TRBD2. The CDR3 is 14 amino acids. Germline CDR1 reads SQVTM; CDR2 reads ANQGSEA. The V segment lost 4 bases and the J segment 7 bases; nucleotides outside the gene matches: 9. This chain's CDR3 is CSVGTGGPMNEQFF. The CDR3 region has the DNA TGCAGCGTTGGAACGGGAGGGCCCATGAATGAGCAGTTCTTC.

A note on this clone: A much larger clone is a single base away; this may be a read error. Other DNA sequences within the sample encode an identical CDR3. DNA for the CDR3: TGTGCCATCAGTGACAGGGAGAACACTGAAGCTTTCTTT. Translating it yields CAISDRENTEAFF. The chain couples TRBV10-3 to TRBJ1-1; tentative D call: TRBD1 (5 bases). Germline lookup yields CDR1 ENHRY and CDR2 SYGVKD. CDR3 size: 13 residues. Trimming removed 3 bases from V and 1 base from J, with 6 bases in between.